The 25 T cell receptor beta chains below were found in one sample sequenced in a study of OX40 agonist ivuxolimab in advanced cancers. Only in-frame clones appear in the TCRdb table, and some are missing; sequencing was by immunoSEQ multiplex PCR. The sample shows tens of thousands of clones, about nine tenths of them seen only once. Sequencing used CD4+ or CD8+ T cells sorted from blood, obtained in a trial of the OX40 agonist ivuxolimab. These receptors were obtained from an adult with an advanced solid tumor such as melanoma, head and neck, liver or kidney cancer.

J is TRBJ1-1 and V is TRBV27; D not certain. The V end lost 3 bases, the J end lost 2 bases, and 13 bases lay between the germline ends. The CDR3 length is 15 residues. Germline CDR1 MNHEY, CDR2 SMNVEV (reference sequence). The CDR3 loop is CASSFHPGGNTEAFF. The CDR3 nucleotides are TGTGCCAGCAGTTTCCATCCAGGTGGAAACACTGAAGCTTTCTTT.

V usage is TRBV10-3 and J usage is TRBJ1-1; the D is unclear. The V end was cut by 3 bases, the J end by 8 bases, with 10 bases between. CDR3 size: 12 residues. Germline V gene data show CDR1 as ENHRY and CDR2 as SYGVKD. CDR3 sequence reads: CAISEAALEAFF. The CDR3 DNA sequence: TGTGCCATCAGTGAAGCTGCTCTGGAAGCTTTCTTT.

The V and J genes are TRBV11-2 and TRBJ2-3; D is ambiguous. Germline V CDR1 and CDR2: SGHAT, FQNNGV. This CDR3 contains 16 residues. The V and J ends lost 5 bases and 2 bases respectively, with 17 bases between them. The CDR3 reads CASSPDPSRTTDTQYF. CDR3 nucleotides: TGTGCCAGCAGCCCCGATCCCTCCCGAACCACAGATACGCAGTATTTT. Using reference TRBV11-2 and TRBJ2-3 for the parts outside the CDR3, the full variable domain is EAGVAQSPRYKIIEKRQSVAFWCNPISGHATLYWYQQILGQGPKLLIQFQNNGVVDDSQLPKDRFSAERLKGVDSTLKIQPAKLEDSAVYLCASSPDPSRTTDTQYFGPGTRLTVL.

This chain connects TRBV4-2 to TRBJ2-3; D possibly corresponds to TRBD2 (6 bases). The CDR3 is 12 amino acids. Between the trimmed V and J ends, which lost 5 bases and 3 bases, there was a span of 6 bases. The germline gives CDR1 LGHNA, CDR2 YNFKEQ. The CDR3 loop reads CASSSGTDTQYF. The CDR3 DNA reads TGTGCCAGCAGCAGCGGGACAGATACGCAGTATTTT.

J is TRBJ2-7 and V is TRBV29-1; the D is unclear. Trimming took off 1 base at V and 3 bases at J, with 7 bases between the two ends. There are 12 residues in the CDR3. Germline values: CDR1 SQVTM, CDR2 ANQGSEA. This chain's CDR3 is CSVEVQSYEQYF. CDR3 DNA sequence: TGCAGCGTTGAAGTACAGAGCTACGAGCAGTACTTC.

The chain combines TRBV21-1 with TRBJ1-2. TRBV21-1 is a pseudogene locus. CDR3 length: 11 amino acids. The CDR3, as DNA: TGTGCCAGCAGCAAAGGATTTGGCTACACCTTC. Encoded protein: CASSKGFGYTF.

The rearrangement joins TRBV28 to TRBJ1-2; the D is unclear. Germline lookup yields CDR1 MDHEN and CDR2 SYDVKM. Deletions cut 11 bases from V and 2 bases from J, with 9 bases between. The CDR3 covers 11 residues. The CDR3, as DNA: TGTGCCGGCCAGAGCAACTATGGCTACACCTTC. Protein: CAGQSNYGYTF.

V usage is TRBV28 and J usage is TRBJ2-7; D may be TRBD1 (5 bases). The V and J ends lost 4 bases and 0 bases respectively, with 10 bases between them. The CDR3 runs 14 residues. Germline V gene data show CDR1 as MDHEN and CDR2 as SYDVKM. CDR3 bases: TGTGCCAGCAGTTACGACAGAAGCTCCTACGAGCAGTACTTC. It encodes CASSYDRSSYEQYF. The complete variable domain, with remaining parts taken from reference TRBV28 and TRBJ2-7, reads DVKVTQSSRYLVKRTGEKVFLECVQDMDHENMFWYRQDPGLGLRLIYFSYDVKMKEKGDIPEGYSVSREKKERFSLILESASTNQTSMYLCASSYDRSSYEQYFGPGTRLTVT.

This sequence joins TRBV29-1 and TRBJ1-2; D perhaps matches TRBD1 (5 bases). Trimming removed 1 base from V and 7 bases from J, with 10 bases in between. CDR1 and CDR2 (germline): SQVTM, ANQGSEA. This CDR3 is built from 12 residues. As DNA, the CDR3 is TGCAGCGTTGAAGGCGCAGGGAGTGGCTACACCTTC. Protein sequence: CSVEGAGSGYTF.

This clone was detected only a few times. The chain joins TRBV5-6 to TRBJ2-7; D ambiguous. The CDR3 contains 15 residues. Looked up from germline, CDR1 is SGHDT and CDR2 is YYEEEE. V lost 2 bases and J 2 bases, leaving 14 bases between the germline ends. CDR3: CASSFGFWAAYEQYF. The CDR3 DNA reads TGTGCCAGCAGCTTTGGTTTCTGGGCCGCCTACGAGCAGTACTTC.

The chain recombines TRBV5-1 with TRBJ2-5; TRBD2 aligns across 9 bases. Germline V gene sequence: CDR1 SGHRS, CDR2 YFSETQ. Trimming took 4 bases from V and 5 from J; bases not matched to a gene: 12. The CDR3 loop spans 16 amino acids. The CDR3 sequence is CASSPLIAGEVETQYF. The CDR3 nucleotides read TGCGCCAGCAGCCCACTAATAGCGGGAGAAGTTGAGACCCAGTACTTC.

Here the CDR3 reads CASSSKWGDTQYF. The CDR3, as DNA: TGTGCCAGCAGCTCTAAGTGGGGAGATACGCAGTATTTT. V and J are TRBV5-5 and TRBJ2-3, with unresolved D. V lost 3 bases and J lost 5, with 10 bases in between. Germline V lookup: CDR1 SGHKS, CDR2 YYEKEE (reference sequence). The CDR3 is made up of 13 amino acids.

This chain uses TRBV5-4 with TRBJ2-7; TRBD2 matches 8 bases. The germline gives CDR1 SGHNT, CDR2 YYREEE (reference sequence). Trimming cost V 2 bases and J 2 bases; bases outside gene matches: 9. CDR3 size: 16 residues. The CDR3 DNA reads as TGTGCCAGCAGCTTCTTAGGCGGGAGGTCAGCCTACGAGCAGTACTTC. It is translated as CASSFLGGRSAYEQYF.

This chain uses TRBV30 with TRBJ2-1; D gene unclear. The CDR3 runs 12 residues. Germline CDR1 and CDR2: GTSNPN and SVGIG (reference sequence). V was clipped by 4 bases and J by 8 bases, with 12 bases between them. CDR3 sequence (DNA): TGTGCCTGGACCCTCCCACCTCATGAGCAGTTCTTC. It yields the protein CAWTLPPHEQFF.

The chain joins TRBV5-1 to TRBJ2-1; D is perhaps TRBD2 (5 bases). CDR3 length: 14 amino acids. Germline loops: CDR1 SGHRS, CDR2 YFSETQ. Trimming removed 2 bases from V and 0 bases from J, with 6 bases in between. The CDR3 loop is CASSLTSSYNEQFF. CDR3 DNA: TGCGCCAGCAGCTTAACTAGCTCCTACAATGAGCAGTTCTTC.

This chain connects TRBV9 to TRBJ2-2, with D possibly matching TRBD1 (6 bases). The CDR3 is 15 amino acids. Trimming removed 0 bases from V and 5 bases from J, with 11 bases in between. Germline V gene lookup returns CDR1 SGDLS and CDR2 YYNGEE. The CDR3 DNA is TGTGCCAGCAGCGTAGATACAGGGATTACCGGGGAGCTGTTTTTT. It codes for CASSVDTGITGELFF.

CDR3 coding DNA: TGCGCCAGCAGCCACCTAAGTGGGGCAGCTAATCAGCCCCAGCATTTT. Encoded protein: CASSHLSGAANQPQHF. V gene TRBV4-1 combines with J gene TRBJ1-5, with a possible D match to TRBD1 (5 bases). Germline CDR1 reads MGHRA; CDR2 reads YSYEKL. The CDR3 covers 16 residues. V lost 3 bases to trimming and J lost 4 bases, with 16 bases between them.

This clone was seen once. The chain is built from TRBV6-5 and TRBJ1-2, with 7 bases identical to TRBD1. In germline, CDR1 is MNHEY, CDR2 SVGAGI. After removal of 0 bases from V and 5 bases from J, the junction contained 3 bases not matched to a gene. CDR3 length equals 14 residues. CDR3 sequence (DNA): TGTGCCAGCAGTTACTCCCGGGACAGATATGGCTACACCTTC. Residues: CASSYSRDRYGYTF.

Here the CDR3 reads CASSLIGQGAQPQHF. CDR3 sequence (DNA): TGTGCCAGCAGTTTAATAGGGCAGGGGGCTCAGCCCCAGCATTTT. The chain employs TRBV28 and TRBJ1-5; 8 bases map to TRBD1. This CDR3 is 15 amino acids long. The germline gives CDR1 MDHEN, CDR2 SYDVKM. J was trimmed by 6 bases and V by 2 bases; bases with no gene match: 6.

The chain links TRBV2 to TRBJ2-5; D is perhaps TRBD1 (5 bases). TRBJ2-7 explains the end of the DNA better; the J call may be wrong. Per the germline V gene, CDR1 is SNHLY and CDR2 is FYNNEI. The CDR3 is made up of 12 amino acids. The CDR3 here is CAITKGSYEQYF. CDR3 DNA: TGTGCTATAACCAAGGGGTCCTACGAGCAGTACTTC.

The chain joins TRBV7-8 to TRBJ2-3, with 7 bases aligning to TRBD2. CDR3 size: 17 residues. Unmatched junction bases numbered 12, after V lost 5 bases and J lost 1 base. Germline CDR1 is SGHVS and CDR2 is FQNEAQ. This chain's CDR3 is CASSQDPGLPGTDTQYF. DNA for the CDR3: TGTGCCAGCAGCCAAGATCCGGGACTACCGGGCACAGATACGCAGTATTTT.

This rearrangement joins TRBV11-3 to TRBJ2-3, with unresolved D. The germline CDR1 and CDR2 sequences are SGHNT and YENEEA. The CDR3 is 15 residues long. V gave up 3 bases and J gave up 3 bases, with 13 bases separating them. The chain's CDR3 is CASSLEQFGTDTQYF. The CDR3 bases are TGTGCCAGCAGCTTGGAACAGTTTGGTACAGATACGCAGTATTTT.

The chain has TRBV10-3 and TRBJ2-1; D tentatively reads TRBD1 or TRBD2 (6 bases each). Deletions cut 10 bases from V and 11 bases from J, with 24 bases between. Germline loops: CDR1 ENHRY, CDR2 SYGVKD. The CDR3 has 14 amino acids. CDR3 residues: CASKQGGDTNQQFF. CDR3 bases: TGTGCCAGCAAACAGGGCGGGGATACAAATCAGCAGTTCTTC.

The rearrangement links TRBV15 to TRBJ2-1, with 8 nucleotides matching TRBD2. CDR1 and CDR2 from the germline V gene are LNHNV and YYDKDF (reference sequence). This CDR3 comprises 16 residues. J lost 5 bases, V lost 1 base, and 7 bases had no gene match. The DNA for the CDR3 is TGTGCCACCAGCAGAGCGATAGCGGGATCGAACAATGAGCAGTTCTTC. Translated: CATSRAIAGSNNEQFF. Supplemented by reference TRBV15 and TRBJ2-1, the full variable domain reads DAMVIQNPRYQVTQFGKPVTLSCSQTLNHNVMYWYQQKSSQAPKLLFHYYDKDFNNEADTPDNFQSRRPNTSFCFLDIRSPGLGDTAMYLCATSRAIAGSNNEQFFGPGTRLTVL.

The count of this clone is one. V and J are TRBV27 and TRBJ1-6; possible D gene TRBD1, 5 bases. Between the trimmed V and J ends, which lost 7 bases and 9 bases, there was a span of 16 bases. This CDR3 is built from 14 residues. Germline V CDR1 and CDR2: MNHEY, SMNVEV (reference sequence). The CDR3 nucleotides are TGTGCCAGCATCGTTCGCCAGGGAGGTTCACCCCTCCACTTT. Amino acid sequence: CASIVRQGGSPLHF.